The sequence of this TCR beta chain was determined in a study of blood T cell repertoires in COVID-19. The CDR3 is 16 residues long. J gave up 3 bases and V 4 bases, and 7 bases lay outside the gene matches. From germline, CDR1 is LNHDA and CDR2 SQIVND (reference sequence). The table came from immunoSEQ multiplex PCR; TCRdb's copy has only in-frame clones and leaves some out. The sample records around 240,000 clones, around 84% being singletons. This clone was observed a handful of times. Input material: peripheral blood. The chain is built from TRBV19 and TRBJ1-5; 9 bases line up with TRBD1. This TCR came from a woman in her thirties or forties who had recovered from COVID-19. The CDR3 here is CASSRTTGGYNQPQHF. CDR3 DNA: TGTGCCAGTAGTAGGACCACAGGGGGCTACAATCAGCCCCAGCATTTT.